The next 15 T cell receptor beta chains were all read from a single sample in a study of T cell responses to AZD1222 COVID-19 vaccine. Clones were read by immunoSEQ multiplex PCR, and TCRdb kept only the in-frame ones, dropping some. The sample consists of 95,000 to 150,000 clones, about 85% of them appearing once. Sequenced here: peripheral blood, sampled 28 days after the second AZD1222 dose. The receptors were sampled from an adult who received the AZD1222 COVID-19 vaccine.

This chain links TRBV6-4 with TRBJ2-3; 9 bases line up with TRBD1. This CDR3 region has 15 residues. Germline values: CDR1 MRHNA, CDR2 SNTAGT. V lost 6 bases and J lost 5; bases outside the gene matches: 9. CDR3 bases: TGTGCCAGCAGGGAGTGGGACAGGGAAGTAGATACGCAGTATTTT. Amino acid sequence: CASREWDREVDTQYF.

Here the CDR3 DNA reads TGTGCCAGCAGCTCCCGGACAGAATCCTACAATGAGCAGTTCTTC. Translation gives CASSSRTESYNEQFF. The chain uses TRBV13 and TRBJ2-1; weak D call: TRBD1 (6 bases). V gave up 4 bases and J gave up 1 base, with 11 bases separating them. The CDR3 has 15 residues. Germline lookup yields CDR1 PRHDT and CDR2 FYEKMQ (reference sequence).

J is TRBJ2-7 and V is TRBV11-3; TRBD2 matches at 7 bases. V shed 5 bases and J 2 bases; nucleotides not matched to a gene: 9. Germline V CDR1 and CDR2: SGHNT, YENEEA. This CDR3 is 15 amino acids long. Written as DNA, the CDR3 is TGTGCCAGCAGCCTCGGGGGGTGTTCGGCCTACGAGCAGTACTTC. This codes for CASSLGGCSAYEQYF.

The chain employs TRBV2 and TRBJ2-5; 8 bases align to TRBD2. The V gene end was trimmed by 6 bases and the J gene end by 4 bases; junction bases not matched to a gene: 13. The CDR3 spans 16 residues. Germline V lookup: CDR1 SNHLY, CDR2 FYNNEI. CDR3: CASRDFSRGGLETQYF. The CDR3 nucleotides read TGTGCCAGCAGGGACTTTAGCCGGGGGGGCCTAGAGACCCAGTACTTC.

The chain combines TRBV3-1 (or the pseudogene TRBV3-2) with TRBJ1-4, with D possibly being TRBD1 (5 bases). The CDR3 sequence is 14 residues long. Germline values: CDR1 LGHDT, CDR2 YNNKEL (reference sequence). V was pared by 2 bases and J by 5 bases, with 9 bases between. This chain's CDR3 is CASSQRGGNEKLFF. CDR3 coding DNA: TGTGCCAGCAGCCAAAGGGGTGGGAATGAAAAACTGTTTTTT.

This clone was seen a single time. The chain recombines TRBV11-3 with TRBJ2-2; a weak D match, TRBD2 (5 bases). Between the trimmed V and J ends, which lost 5 bases and 4 bases, there was a span of 14 bases. The germline gives CDR1 SGHNT, CDR2 YENEEA. The CDR3 length is 15 residues. In DNA, the CDR3 is TGTGCCAGCAGCCCGCGCCGGGGATCCACCGGGGAGCTGTTTTTT. It translates to CASSPRRGSTGELFF.

This clone has just one count. The V call is TRBV7-3, the J call TRBJ2-3, with 9 bases matching TRBD2. This CDR3 contains 14 residues. The germline V gene encodes CDR1 SGHTA and CDR2 FQGTGA. Trimming took 5 bases from V and 5 from J; bases not matched to a gene: 5. The CDR3 here is CASSKGLAGDTQYF. In DNA form, the CDR3 reads TGTGCCAGCAGCAAGGGACTAGCAGGAGATACGCAGTATTTT.

The genes are TRBV2 and TRBJ1-4; maybe TRBD1 (5 bases). Germline V gene lookup returns CDR1 SNHLY and CDR2 FYNNEI. The CDR3 has 14 residues. V was trimmed by 6 bases and J by 0 bases, leaving 8 bases between them. The CDR3 DNA follows: TGTGCCAGCAGCCGACAGTCAACTAATGAAAAACTGTTTTTT. Protein product: CASSRQSTNEKLFF. Together with reference TRBV2 and TRBJ1-4, the CDR3 gives the full variable domain: EPEVTQTPSHQVTQMGQEVILRCVPISNHLYFYWYRQILGQKVEFLVSFYNNEISEKSEIFDDQFSVERPDGSNFTLKIRSTKLEDSAMYFCASSRQSTNEKLFFGSGTQLSVL.

This clone was seen once. This rearrangement joins TRBV7-6 to TRBJ1-2; 9 nucleotides line up with TRBD1. Germline CDR1 and CDR2: SGHVS and FNYEAQ. The V gene end was trimmed by 10 bases and the J gene end by 8 bases; junction bases not matched to a gene: 17. The CDR3 is 15 residues long. The CDR3 DNA follows: TGTGCCACCAAATTGGCAGGGGACAGGGAAGACGGCTACACCTTC. It encodes CATKLAGDREDGYTF.

DNA for the CDR3: TGTGCCAGCAGCTTAGTACTAGCGGGGCACAATGAGCAGTTCTTC. This gives the protein CASSLVLAGHNEQFF. The chain links TRBV7-2 to TRBJ2-1, with 10 bases identical to TRBD2. This CDR3 is 15 amino acids long. Trimming at V came to 1 base and at J to 5 bases, leaving 2 bases not matched to a gene. Germline CDR1 SGHTA, CDR2 FQGNSA.

The chain uses TRBV19 and TRBJ2-7; 7 bases line up with TRBD1. Trimming removed 8 bases from V and 3 bases from J; junction bases left unmatched: 7. CDR1 is LNHDA, CDR2 SQIVND, per germline (reference sequence). The length of the CDR3 is 13 residues. For the CDR3, the DNA is TGTGCCAGTGGGCCCGGGGACAGCTACGAGCAGTACTTC. Its translation: CASGPGDSYEQYF.

The chain couples TRBV7-8 to TRBJ1-5; possible D gene TRBD1, 5 bases. Trimming stripped 5 bases from V and 4 bases from J, with 15 bases between. Germline V lookup: CDR1 SGHVS, CDR2 FQNEAQ. The CDR3 contains 15 residues. The CDR3 here is CASSPRRGENQPQHF. DNA for the CDR3: TGTGCCAGCAGCCCCCGACGGGGGGAAAATCAGCCCCAGCATTTT. Combining the CDR3 with reference TRBV7-8 and TRBJ1-5 gives the whole variable domain GAGVSQSPRYKVAKRGQDVALRCDPISGHVSLFWYQQALGQGPEFLTYFQNEAQLDKSGLPSDRFFAERPEGSVSTLKIQRTQQEDSAVYLCASSPRRGENQPQHFGDGTRLSIL.

The rearrangement links TRBV18 to TRBJ1-1; D is unresolved. Trimming pared 1 base from V and 1 base from J, leaving 10 bases between. This CDR3 has 15 residues. In germline, CDR1 is KGHSH, CDR2 LQKENI. The CDR3 region has the DNA TGTGCCAGCTCACCACATGCGGGAGAGAACACTGAAGCTTTCTTT. Its protein is CASSPHAGENTEAFF.

The V call is TRBV19, the J call TRBJ1-4; 7 positions agree with TRBD1. CDR1 LNHDA and CDR2 SQIVND come from the germline V gene (reference sequence). The CDR3 contains 14 residues. J was trimmed by 10 bases and V by 0 bases; bases with no gene match: 5. The CDR3 region is CASSIDEQGGKLFF. Here the CDR3 DNA reads TGTGCCAGTAGTATAGATGAGCAGGGGGGAAAACTGTTTTTT.

The rearrangement joins TRBV19 to TRBJ1-6; a weak D match, TRBD1 (6 bases). Germline-derived CDR1 and CDR2 are LNHDA and SQIVND (reference sequence). This CDR3 region has 14 residues. Trimming shortened V by 6 bases and J by 9 bases, and 15 bases separated the two germline ends. CDR3 amino acids: CASSGQHAGSPLHF. The CDR3 bases are TGTGCCAGTAGCGGACAGCATGCTGGTTCACCCCTCCACTTT.